The rows below give T cell receptor beta chains drawn from one sample of a study of cytomegalovirus exposure and HLA in healthy donors. Sequencing was performed with immunoSEQ multiplex PCR; in TCRdb, only in-frame clones are kept and a portion is missing. This sample has about 150,000 clones; approximately 79% occur once, and the top ten carry 6.5%. Sequenced: PBMCs. Source of these receptors: a man between 40 and 49 years old in good health and CMV-seropositive. The CDR3 runs from the conserved cysteine through the conserved F or W. The D gene is left open where the match is weak. Clone size is given for some rows only: seen once, a few or many times, or a class if the clone is expanded.

v_gene	d_gene	abundance	j_gene	CDR3nt	CDR3aa
TRBV28	NA	NA	TRBJ2-7	TGTGCCAGCACCTCCCCGGGACAGCCGGGGGTCTCCTACGAGCAGTACTTC	CASTSPGQPGVSYEQYF
TRBV7-9	NA	NA	TRBJ1-1	TGTGCCAGCAGCTTAGAGACCCGGGGTACTGAAGCTTTCTTT	CASSLETRGTEAFF
TRBV2	TRBD1	NA	TRBJ2-6	TGTGCCAGCAGTGGCACAGGGGGCTCGTCTGGGGCCAACGTCCTGACTTTC	CASSGTGGSSGANVLTF
TRBV2	TRBD2	NA	TRBJ2-1	TGTGCCAGCCCGAGGACTAGCGGGAGGTACAATGAGCAGTTCTTC	CASPRTSGRYNEQFF
TRBV27	NA	NA	TRBJ1-2	TGTGCCAGCAGTCGGGAACTTATCGGGAGCTACACCTTC	CASSRELIGSYTF
TRBV30	NA	NA	TRBJ1-1	TGTGCCTGGAGTGTACGGAGCCGAGCTTTCTTT	CAWSVRSRAFF
TRBV10-2	NA	NA	TRBJ2-1	TGCGCCAGCAGAGGGGTAGACAATGAGCAGTTCTTC	CASRGVDNEQFF
TRBV7-9	NA	NA	TRBJ2-3	TGTGCCAGCAGCTTTCGACAGGGTGGGAGGACAGATACGCAGTATTTT	CASSFRQGGRTDTQYF
TRBV6-5	TRBD1	NA	TRBJ2-7	TGTGCCAGCAGTGTAGGGGACAGCTCCTACGAGCAGTACTTC	CASSVGDSSYEQYF
TRBV7-9	NA	NA	TRBJ2-3	TGTGCCAGCAGCCAGTCCGATACGCAGTATTTT	CASSQSDTQYF
TRBV19	TRBD1	once	TRBJ2-4	TGTGCCAGTCAGGACAGGGGAAACATTCAGTACTTC	CASQDRGNIQYF
TRBV7-2	TRBD2	NA	TRBJ2-1	TGTGCCAGCACGCCCCATGGGGGACTAGACTACAATGAGCAGTTCTTC	CASTPHGGLDYNEQFF
TRBV25-1	NA	NA	TRBJ1-2	TGTGCCAGCAGTGAGCTTCCGGGAACCTATGGCTACACCTTC	CASSELPGTYGYTF
TRBV14	TRBD1	once	TRBJ2-5	TGTGCCAGCAGCCAGGGCAGGGGGGAGACCCAGTACTTC	CASSQGRGETQYF
TRBV30	NA	NA	TRBJ1-2	TGTGCCTGGGTGGGGGCGGCACCCTATGGCTACACCTTC	CAWVGAAPYGYTF
TRBV13	TRBD2	NA	TRBJ2-7	TGTGCCAGCAGCCGGAGGCCTAGCGGGAGCGACGAGCAGTACTTC	CASSRRPSGSDEQYF
TRBV7-7	NA	NA	TRBJ2-1	TGTGCCAGCAGCAGCGGGAATGAGCAGTTCTTC	CASSSGNEQFF